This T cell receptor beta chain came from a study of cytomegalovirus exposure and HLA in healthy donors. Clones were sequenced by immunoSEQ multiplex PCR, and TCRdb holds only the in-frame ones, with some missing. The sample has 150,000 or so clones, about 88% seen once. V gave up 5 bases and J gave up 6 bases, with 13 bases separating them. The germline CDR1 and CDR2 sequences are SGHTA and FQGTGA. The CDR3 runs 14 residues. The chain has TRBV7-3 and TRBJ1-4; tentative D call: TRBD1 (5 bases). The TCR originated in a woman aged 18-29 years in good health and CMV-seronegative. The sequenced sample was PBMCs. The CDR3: CASSPGRGDEKLFF. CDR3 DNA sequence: TGTGCCAGCAGCCCCGGACGGGGGGATGAAAAACTGTTTTTT.